The present T cell receptor beta chain was sequenced within a study of blood T cells in healthy people across ages (dated by TCRdb to between 2014 and 2017). In terms of the full investigation: In model experiments, roughly one uniquely barcoded TCR beta cDNA molecule per two T cells was captured by template switching. Donors were grouped into four age groups: young (average 16 years), middle-aged (approximately 41), aged (62) and long-lived (about 89). Using the same blood draw, the study looked at two additional independent replicas of 1 million unique cDNA reads for two donors, one aged 18 to 30 and the other aged 80 or older. To avoid experimental bias, donors of different ages were spread randomly across the sequencing lanes. The study measured age-related changes in TCR beta repertoire diversity using deep sequencing normalized with unique cDNA molecular identifiers.

This clonotype was picked up a small number of times. Its specific antigen is unknown. No base-level quality is on record; no much larger clone is a single base apart. The donors were some 39 Caucasian individuals from Russia, aged roughly 6 to 100 years, who were systemically healthy. Each donor gave about 9.7 milliliters of peripheral blood, drawn into EDTA-treated Vacutainer tubes. Ficoll-Paque density-gradient centrifugation was used to isolate PBMCs, with at least 6 million obtained per sample. Trizol reagent was used to extract total RNA from PBMCs, with at least 5 micrograms per sample. Naive CD45RAhigh/CD27high T cell percentages were measured by flow cytometry on a PBMC aliquot from every donor. Summary of the overall study and its limitations: Observed TCR beta diversity per million T cells fell roughly linearly with age, and a significant reduction was already apparent by age roughly 40. Compared with the aged group, more naive CD4+ T cells, fewer expanded clones and increased TCR diversity were shown by the long-lived group, suggesting age selection. Because the CMV infection status of the donors was unknown, age-related changes in expanded clonotypes may potentially have been confounded. Because profiling used bulk unsorted PBMCs, naive and antigen-experienced compartments could not be compared conclusively. A strong correlation was found between observed TCR beta diversity and the percentage of naive T cells measured by flow cytometry. Estimates of total diversity from one million sequenced T cells were regarded as lower bounds and underestimates.

The library was produced with 5' RACE. These reads were obtained on an Illumina HiSeq 2500. The second PCR ran for about 6 to 12 cycles and used a J-beta primer mix along with a sample-barcoded 5' primer. Each TCR beta cDNA molecule received a unique molecular identifier from a template-switch 5' adaptor carrying 12 random nucleotides. Each sample yielded at least 2.5 million CDR3-containing paired-end reads. All of the RNA was converted into first-strand cDNA using the Mint cDNA synthesis kit, with a TRBC-specific oligonucleotide serving as the primer. All cDNA was treated with uracil-DNA glycosylase and then went through a first 18-cycle PCR with the universal primers M1SS and BC2_uni_R. The paper's data handling went like this. For normalization, 1 million high-quality reads, each with a distinct molecular identifier, were randomly selected from each sample. Reads sharing molecular identifiers were discarded rather than binned into consensus sequences. MiTCR, set to a Q25 quality threshold and the strictest error-elimination algorithm, was used for CDR3 identification, clonotype clustering and error correction. A nonparametric unseen species model with Euler transformation was used to estimate lower-bound total TCR beta diversity. TCRdb reprocessed the public reads (quality trimming at Q25 with fastp, clone calling with MiXCR) and kept in-frame beta chains. Rows with one shared CDR3 protein collapse into an entry with the most common genes and DNA. TCRdb assigned the V and J calls; the authors' analysis was not used. The table for this sample lists 1.5 million to 2 million distinct CDR3 sequences; 28% of them were counted only once. The ten most abundant clones make up roughly 8% of the sample.

Material for sequencing was blood. The origin of this receptor is a woman younger than 45 in good health.

The CDR3 in this case is CASSRAGGLGETQYF. The nucleotide sequence reads TGTGCCAGCAGCCGGGCGGGAGGGTTAGGAGAGACCCAGTACTTC. This chain joins TRBV11-2 to TRBJ2-5; 9 bases in the junction line up with TRBD2. The CDR3 measures 15 amino acids from cysteine to phenylalanine. Left in the record is the CDR3 DNA by itself, 45 bases read in frame from the first base. The junction shows trimming of 5 bases on V and 4 bases on J, and the gene matches do not reach 8 bases of it. The germline V gene gives CDR1 as SGHAT and CDR2 as FQNNGV.